This T cell receptor (beta chain) was captured by sequencing in a study of T cell responses to AZD1222 COVID-19 vaccine. TCRdb's copy holds only in-frame clones and misses some; the assay was immunoSEQ multiplex PCR. The profile covers 150,000 to 160,000 clones, with roughly 90% appearing a single time and 5.5% taken by the ten largest. Germline V CDR1 and CDR2: SGHRS, YFSETQ. V lost 0 bases and J 5 bases, leaving 11 bases between the germline ends. This CDR3 contains 14 residues. Study-level points and caveats: A mostly white British donor set with more females was recruited, and clonal diversity was possibly underestimated. Reportedly, nearly half the spike-specific TCRs target unmutated variant regions. Spike-specific TCR breadth rose after two AZD1222 doses, and depth rose as well.

To note about this clone: Its antigen is not identified.

The source was peripheral blood, collected on day 0 of MenACWY control vaccination. This chain uses TRBV5-1 with TRBJ1-2; a possible D gene is TRBD1 (5 bases). The TCR comes from an adult in good health. The CDR3, as DNA: TGCGCCAGCAGCTTGGTTGGGGCTGGGTATGGCTACACCTTC. It codes for CASSLVGAGYGYTF. Full variable domain (outside the CDR3, taken from reference TRBV5-1 and TRBJ1-2): KAGVTQTPRYLIKTRGQQVTLSCSPISGHRSVSWYQQTPGQGLQFLFEYFSETQRNKGNFPGRFSGRQFSNSRSEMNVSTLELGDSALYLCASSLVGAGYGYTFGSGTRLTVV.